Included here is one T cell receptor beta chain sequence, with context. The antigen is undetermined. This table comes from immunoSEQ multiplex PCR, and its TCRdb copy is limited to in-frame clones, with some not included. The repertoire holds roughly 99,000 clones, 86% seen once, with around 1.4% in the top ten. This entry belongs to a study of graft-versus-host responses after intestinal transplantation. Study-level background: Each transplant was multivisceral, liver-intestinal, or isolated intestinal.

Regarding the study as a whole: Recipient marrow contained GvH clones, some of which appeared first in ileum or blood. Circulating GvH clones peaking coincided with falling HvG clones soon after transplant.

This CDR3 contains 15 residues. Looked up from germline, CDR1 is MNHEY and CDR2 is SMNVEV (reference sequence). The trim removed 7 bases at V and 7 bases at J, leaving 14 bases unmatched. The origin of this receptor is a human patient who received an intestinal transplant, so some T cells may come from the graft donor. The sample in question was PBMCs, obtained 255 days after intestinal transplant. The chain uses TRBV27 and TRBJ1-1, with 8 positions matching TRBD1. CDR3 coding DNA: TGTGCCAGCACTCTGTCGGGCAGGGGGCTTGGTGAAGCTTTCTTT. Translated, it gives CASTLSGRGLGEAFF.